A selection of T cell receptor beta chains follows, all from one sample in a study of T-cell memory formation after mild COVID-19. TCRdb itself ran the 5' RACE reads through MiXCR, one entry per CDR3 protein. The data hold 400,000 or so distinct CDR3 sequences, with approximately 20% observed a single time. Sequencing input: PBMCs or a T cell subset sorted from them (not recorded which). These receptors all stem from an adult woman who had mild COVID-19 (a few samples of this study predate the infection). Cell type and time point are not known. Both conserved end residues are part of each CDR3. The D gene is left open where the match is weak. Expanded clones get a size class; other rows say once, few or many, or leave the size out.

CDR3,DNA,V,length,size,J,D
CASSVAGGTGIDEQFF,TGTGCCAGCAGCGTAGCTGGTGGGACAGGGATAGATGAGCAGTTCTTC,TRBV9,16,few,TRBJ2-1,TRBD1
CASTPGQGLTEQYF,TGTGCCAGTACTCCGGGACAGGGGTTAACCGAGCAGTACTTC,TRBV19,14,few,TRBJ2-7,TRBD1
CASSPGVRANTF,TGTGCCAGCAGCCCGGGGGTTCGGGCAAACACCTTC,TRBV7-9,12,.,TRBJ1-2,.
CASSFGVSGAYNEQFF,TGTGCCAGCAGTTTCGGGGTTAGCGGGGCCTACAATGAGCAGTTCTTC,TRBV12-3/TRBV12-4,16,.,TRBJ2-1,TRBD2
CASSSTGGPGDTQYF,TGTGCCAGCAGCTCCACGGGGGGGCCTGGGGATACGCAGTATTTT,TRBV7-3,15,once,TRBJ2-3,TRBD2
CASSRTPQNEKLFF,TGTGCCAGCAGTCGGACACCCCAGAATGAAAAACTGTTTTTT,TRBV6-5,14,few,TRBJ1-4,.
CASSRGGVSYEQYF,TGTGCCAGCAGCCGTGGAGGGGTCTCCTACGAGCAGTACTTC,TRBV3-1,14,.,TRBJ2-7,.
CASRRDRGNYNEQFF,TGTGCCAGCAGACGGGACAGGGGAAACTACAATGAGCAGTTCTTC,TRBV12-3/TRBV12-4,15,few,TRBJ2-1,TRBD1
CASSSKQGNEQFF,TGTGCCAGCTCATCAAAACAGGGTAATGAGCAGTTCTTC,TRBV18,13,few,TRBJ2-1,.
CASSFDVSNQPQHF,TGTGCCAGCAGCTTCGACGTCAGCAATCAGCCCCAGCATTTT,TRBV2,14,once,TRBJ1-5,.
CASRLTTGLQSSGANVLTF,TGTGCCAGCAGGTTGACCACAGGGTTGCAAAGCTCTGGGGCCAACGTCCTGACTTTC,TRBV7-9,19,.,TRBJ2-6,.
CASSSRPRGYTF,TGTGCCAGCAGTTCCCGTCCTAGGGGCTACACCTTC,TRBV12-3/TRBV12-4,12,.,TRBJ1-2,.
CASSPIRGVEETQYF,TGTGCCAGCTCACCAATCAGGGGAGTGGAAGAGACCCAGTACTTC,TRBV18,15,few,TRBJ2-5,.
CAWSVQGGETQYF,TGTGCCTGGAGTGTACAGGGCGGGGAGACCCAGTACTTC,TRBV30,13,.,TRBJ2-5,.
CASSLDRGRIGWYGYTF,TGTGCCAGCAGCTTGGACAGGGGGCGAATTGGTTGGTATGGCTACACCTTC,TRBV5-4,17,.,TRBJ1-2,TRBD1
CSVLSGIFSYEQYF,TGCAGCGTCCTTAGCGGGATTTTCTCCTACGAGCAGTACTTC,TRBV29-1,14,.,TRBJ2-7,TRBD2